Following are 21 T cell receptor beta chains from one sample sequenced in a study of human T cells and chemical hapten exposure. Time point here: patch test 1, 2 weeks after DPC sensitization. Treatment given: therapeutic diphenylcyclopropenone sensitization with weekly scalp DPC. TCRdb used MiXCR to reprocess the RACE reads, holding one entry per CDR3 protein. This table has roughly 72,000 distinct CDR3 sequences, over 9% appearing once. The sequencing here drew on whole blood, taken in connection with sensitization to the hapten diphenylcyclopropenone (DPC). All receptors derive from a woman aged 50 to 65 with alopecia areata. Some clones in this sample may be carry-over from other donors' samples.

V gene TRBV6-2 or TRBV6-3 combines with J gene TRBJ2-4; D is perhaps TRBD2 (5 bases). This CDR3 contains 13 residues. Germline values: CDR1 MNHEY, CDR2 SVGEGT. Trimming left V 8 bases short and J 5 bases short, with 13 bases between. Here the CDR3 DNA reads TGTGCCAGCCGCATACTAGGACAAAACATTCAGTACTTC. The encoded protein is CASRILGQNIQYF.

The chain couples TRBV28 to TRBJ1-6; unclear D gene. V was pared by 3 bases and J by 4 bases, with 4 bases between. The CDR3 spans 13 residues. CDR1 MDHEN and CDR2 SYDVKM come from the germline V gene. The CDR3 sequence: CASSFPYNSPLHF. CDR3 in DNA: TGTGCCAGCAGTTTCCCTTATAATTCACCCCTCCACTTT.

This clonotype was recorded many times. This chain uses TRBV6-5 with TRBJ2-1, with 8 bases lining up with TRBD1. J gave up 1 base and V 6 bases, and 5 bases lay outside the gene matches. The CDR3 is 15 residues long. CDR1 MNHEY and CDR2 SVGAGI come from the germline V gene. CDR3 nucleotide sequence: TGTGCCAGCAGGCTACAGGGGGGATCCTACAATGAGCAGTTCTTC. Translating gives CASRLQGGSYNEQFF.

This clonotype was seen more than once but under ten times. V is TRBV20-1 and J is TRBJ2-7, with 12 bases identical to TRBD2. Germline values: CDR1 DFQATT, CDR2 SNEGSKA (reference sequence). Unmatched junction bases numbered 7, after V lost 4 bases and J lost 3 bases. CDR3 length: 15 residues. The CDR3 here is CSATGTSGLNYEQYF. DNA of the CDR3: TGCAGTGCTACCGGGACTAGCGGGTTGAACTACGAGCAGTACTTC.

This clonotype was found a few times. As DNA, the CDR3 is TGCAGCGCCGGTAAGGCGGGGGGCACTGAAGCTTTCTTT. It yields the protein CSAGKAGGTEAFF. The J gene is TRBJ1-1, the V gene TRBV29-1; weak D call: TRBD1 (5 bases). V was trimmed by 7 bases and J by 4 bases, leaving 16 bases between them. Per the germline V gene, CDR1 is SQVTM and CDR2 is ANQGSEA. There are 13 residues in the CDR3.

The chain recombines TRBV3-1 with TRBJ2-1; 8 bases fit TRBD2. The germline V gene encodes CDR1 LGHDT and CDR2 YNNKEL (reference sequence). This CDR3 spans 16 amino acids. The trim removed 3 bases at V and 2 bases at J, leaving 6 bases unmatched. In DNA, the CDR3 is TGTGCCAGCAGCCACTCAACGCGGGGGGCCTACAATGAGCAGTTCTTC. Translating it yields CASSHSTRGAYNEQFF.

This clonotype was observed a few times. The gene calls are TRBV7-2 and TRBJ2-2; the match to TRBD2 covers 7 bases. The CDR3 consists of 17 residues. Germline lookup yields CDR1 SGHTA and CDR2 FQGNSA. The V gene end was trimmed by 7 bases and the J gene end by 5 bases; junction bases not matched to a gene: 16. Written as DNA, the CDR3 is TGTGCCAGCACCCCCCCTAGCGGACATAAGGGGACCGGGGAGCTGTTTTTT. Translation gives CASTPPSGHKGTGELFF.

This clonotype was found many times. This rearrangement joins TRBV24-1 to TRBJ2-1; the D is unclear. The CDR3 runs 11 residues. Trimming shortened V by 0 bases and J by 8 bases, and 1 base separated the two germline ends. CDR1 and CDR2 (germline): KGHDR, SFDVKD. The CDR3 reads CATSDLYEQFF. CDR3 DNA sequence: TGTGCCACCAGTGATTTGTATGAGCAGTTCTTC.

Only a few counts were recorded for this clonotype. The V and J genes are TRBV20-1 and TRBJ1-5, with 7 nucleotides matching TRBD1. Trimming at V came to 6 bases and at J to 4 bases, leaving 9 bases not matched to a gene. Germline assignment: CDR1 DFQATT and CDR2 SNEGSKA (reference sequence). CDR3 length: 14 amino acids. This chain's CDR3 is CSAVTGSWNQPQHF. The CDR3 nucleotides read TGCAGTGCGGTGACAGGGAGTTGGAATCAGCCCCAGCATTTT.

This clonotype was seen many times. J is TRBJ2-1 and V is TRBV5-1; 7 positions match TRBD2. The CDR3 covers 15 residues. CDR1 SGHRS and CDR2 YFSETQ come from the germline V gene. After removal of 0 bases from V and 4 bases from J, the junction contained 4 bases not matched to a gene. CDR3: CASSLGSGVYNEQFF. The CDR3 DNA sequence: TGCGCCAGCAGCTTGGGCAGCGGGGTGTACAATGAGCAGTTCTTC.

This clonotype has just a few counts. This chain uses TRBV6-6 with TRBJ2-7; D unresolved. The CDR3 covers 14 residues. V gave up 0 bases and J gave up 2 bases, with 8 bases separating them. Looked up from germline, CDR1 is MNHNY and CDR2 is SVGAGI (reference sequence). This chain's CDR3 is CASSYSTVTYEQYF. The CDR3 DNA reads TGTGCCAGCAGTTACTCAACTGTTACCTACGAGCAGTACTTC.

The V call is TRBV23-1, the J call TRBJ2-7; 8 nucleotides agree with TRBD1. TRBV23-1 falls under the ORF class, with uncertain function. This CDR3 comprises 13 residues. J gave up 12 bases and V 0 bases, and 7 bases lay outside the gene matches. Here the CDR3 reads CASSQSTTGARYF. Written as DNA, the CDR3 is TGCGCCAGCAGTCAATCCACGACAGGGGCGAGGTACTTC.

This clonotype was seen only a few times. This chain joins TRBV12-3 or TRBV12-4 and TRBJ2-7; 7 bases agree with TRBD2. The junction had 4 bases not matched to a gene; V was cut back by 3 bases and J by 2 bases. The CDR3 totals 14 residues. This CDR3 reads CASSFRSGTYEQYF. CDR3 in DNA: TGTGCCAGCAGTTTTAGGAGCGGGACCTACGAGCAGTACTTC.

This clonotype was picked up a small number of times. The rearrangement joins TRBV3-1 to TRBJ1-1; TRBD1 is a possible D gene (5 bases). V was shortened by 4 bases and J by 11 bases, with 20 bases between the two germline ends. The CDR3 length is 14 residues. Germline lookup yields CDR1 LGHDT and CDR2 YNNKEL (reference sequence). In DNA, the CDR3 is TGTGCCAGCAGCCCTTCAAAGGGGCGAATGAAGGCTTTCTTT. Its translation is CASSPSKGRMKAFF.

This clonotype occurred a few times. The chain employs TRBV14 and TRBJ1-5, with 9 bases aligning to TRBD1. The CDR3 length is 20 residues. The germline CDR1 and CDR2 sequences are SGHDN and FVKESK. J gave up 0 bases and V 10 bases, and 22 bases lay outside the gene matches. Written as DNA, the CDR3 is TGTGCCAAACTTGCCCGCCCGGGACAGGGTATTTCTCCTAGCAATCAGCCCCAGCATTTT. Amino acids: CAKLARPGQGISPSNQPQHF.

The V call is TRBV27, the J call TRBJ1-4; D remains ambiguous. V was clipped by 3 bases and J by 8 bases, with 13 bases between them. Looked up from germline, CDR1 is MNHEY and CDR2 is SMNVEV (reference sequence). The CDR3 has 14 residues. The CDR3 DNA is TGTGCCAGCAGTTTCCAAGCCTTTACGGAAAAACTGTTTTTT. This sequence encodes CASSFQAFTEKLFF.

The chain is built from TRBV5-6 and TRBJ1-1; D is possibly TRBD1 (5 bases). Germline V gene data show CDR1 as SGHDT and CDR2 as YYEEEE. CDR3 size: 15 residues. V lost 2 bases and J lost 4, with 15 bases in between. CDR3 sequence reads: CASSFQGTRGTEAFF. CDR3 DNA: TGTGCCAGCAGCTTTCAGGGAACCCGGGGCACTGAAGCTTTCTTT.

The chain joins TRBV7-3 to TRBJ1-1, with D unresolved. This CDR3 spans 12 amino acids. The germline gives CDR1 SGHTA, CDR2 FQGTGA. V lost 6 bases to trimming and J lost 11 bases, with 16 bases between them. Written as DNA, the CDR3 is TGTGCCAGCAGTAATGACGGGCCTATGGCTTTCTTT. Translating it yields CASSNDGPMAFF. Full variable domain (remainder filled in from reference TRBV7-3 and TRBJ1-1): GAGVSQTPSNKVTEKGKYVELRCDPISGHTALYWYRQSLGQGPEFLIYFQGTGAADDSGLPNDRFFAVRPEGSVSTLKIQRTERGDSAVYLCASSNDGPMAFFGQGTRLTVV.

This clonotype was seen a handful of times. This chain joins TRBV20-1 and TRBJ1-5; D possibly corresponds to TRBD1 (6 bases). Germline CDR1 is DFQATT and CDR2 is SNEGSKA (reference sequence). The CDR3 covers 13 residues. V lost 1 base and J 4 bases, leaving 8 bases between the germline ends. The CDR3 loop reads CSARVQGNQPQHF. DNA of the CDR3: TGCAGTGCTAGAGTACAGGGAAATCAGCCCCAGCATTTT.

This clonotype was seen a handful of times. V usage is TRBV27 and J usage is TRBJ2-7, with unresolved D. V lost 3 bases to trimming and J lost 3 bases, with 12 bases between them. Per the germline V gene, CDR1 is MNHEY and CDR2 is SMNVEV (reference sequence). The CDR3 loop spans 14 amino acids. DNA for the CDR3: TGTGCCAGCAGTTTGAATAGAATAGACTACGAGCAGTACTTC. Protein product: CASSLNRIDYEQYF.

The CDR3 DNA reads TGCAGTGCACGGGAAGGCGGCAGATACACAGATACGCAGTATTTT. It translates to CSAREGGRYTDTQYF. This chain connects TRBV20-1 to TRBJ2-3, with D perhaps matching TRBD2 (5 bases). CDR1 DFQATT and CDR2 SNEGSKA come from the germline V gene (reference sequence). The CDR3 length is 15 residues. Trimming shortened V by 6 bases and J by 2 bases, and 18 bases separated the two germline ends.